Sequencing of this T cell receptor (beta chain) was carried out in a study of control samples from healthy donors and cancer patients. The table lists this clone with a count of one. Using immunoSEQ multiplex PCR, the repertoire was profiled, and TCRdb retains in-frame clones only, with some absent. The data hold 130,000 or so clones, with over 75% observed a single time. Trimming removed 6 bases from V and 6 bases from J; junction bases left unmatched: 5. This CDR3 is built from 13 residues. Germline V CDR1 and CDR2: SNHLY, FYNNEI. Sample: blood. This TCR was recovered from a man aged 50-59 years in good health. V usage is TRBV2 and J usage is TRBJ2-3, with 8 bases aligning to TRBD2. The CDR3 reads CASRSGGWDTQYF. In DNA, the CDR3 is TGTGCCAGCAGGAGCGGGGGCTGGGATACGCAGTATTTT. Combining the CDR3 with reference TRBV2 and TRBJ2-3 gives the whole variable domain EPEVTQTPSHQVTQMGQEVILRCVPISNHLYFYWYRQILGQKVEFLVSFYNNEISEKSEIFDDQFSVERPDGSNFTLKIRSTKLEDSAMYFCASRSGGWDTQYFGPGTRLTVL.